Reported below is one T cell receptor beta chain. This record comes from a study of blood T cell repertoires in COVID-19. Study at large: Spain, Italy and the United States supplied samples that represented acute and convalescent COVID-19.

The junction had 4 bases not matched to a gene; V was cut back by 8 bases and J by 0 bases. Germline V gene data show CDR1 as SGHTA and CDR2 as FQGNSA. The CDR3 extends over 16 amino acids. TCRdb keeps only in-frame clones here, not all; method: immunoSEQ multiplex PCR. The sample lists 300,000 to 400,000 clones, roughly 88% occurring once. V is TRBV7-2 and J is TRBJ2-5, with TRBD2 identical over 15 bases. Sample: PBMCs or T cells enriched from blood (not recorded which). This receptor was identified in a woman under 40 with acute COVID-19. Written as DNA, the CDR3 is TGTGCCAGCGGACTAGCGGGGGGGAAGTACCAAGAGACCCAGTACTTC. Translating it yields CASGLAGGKYQETQYF.